Given below is one T cell receptor beta chain in context. The antigen is undetermined. CDR1 and CDR2 (germline): SGHVS, FNYEAQ. With 1 base removed from V and 10 bases from J, the gap between germline ends came to 11 bases. This CDR3 has 13 amino acids. This specimen belongs to a study of graft-versus-host responses after intestinal transplantation. Study-level background: In this cohort, recipients had multivisceral, liver-intestinal, or isolated intestinal transplants.

Study results and caveats: The marrow of recipients harbored GvH clones, and ileum or blood showed some of them first. Where graft-donor T cell macrochimerism was present, patients had high graft-versus-host to host-versus-graft clonal ratios in allografts.

The assay was immunoSEQ multiplex PCR, and TCRdb's table has in-frame clones only and misses some. This table has roughly 36,000 clones, less than 90% appearing once. The chain joins TRBV7-6 to TRBJ2-1; weak D call: TRBD2 (6 bases). This clonotype was sampled from a human patient who received an intestinal transplant, so some T cells may come from the graft donor. The sample was PBMCs, taken about 1,000 days after transplant. The CDR3 DNA reads TGTGCCAGCAGCTTAGTGACTAGTGACGAGCAGTTCTTC. As protein: CASSLVTSDEQFF.